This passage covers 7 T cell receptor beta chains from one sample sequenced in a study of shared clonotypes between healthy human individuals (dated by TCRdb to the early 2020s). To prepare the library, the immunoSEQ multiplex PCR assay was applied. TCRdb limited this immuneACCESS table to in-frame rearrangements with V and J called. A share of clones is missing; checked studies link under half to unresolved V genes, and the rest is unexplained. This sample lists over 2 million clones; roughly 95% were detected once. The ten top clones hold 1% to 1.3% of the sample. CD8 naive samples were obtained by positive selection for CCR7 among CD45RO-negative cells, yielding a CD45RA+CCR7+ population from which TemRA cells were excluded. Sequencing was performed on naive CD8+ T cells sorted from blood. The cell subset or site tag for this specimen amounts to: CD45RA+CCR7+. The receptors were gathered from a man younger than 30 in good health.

CDR3 nucleotide sequence: TGTGCCAGCAAAGGGGATAGCTACCCCTGGAATGAGCAGTTCTTC. It is translated as CASKGDSYPWNEQFF. This chain connects TRBV2 to TRBJ2-1; a possible D gene is TRBD1 (5 bases). Germline V gives CDR1 SNHLY, CDR2 FYNNEI. V lost 7 bases, J lost 7 bases, and 20 bases lay in between. The CDR3 runs 15 residues. The full variable domain, its missing parts supplied by reference TRBV2 and TRBJ2-1, is EPEVTQTPSHQVTQMGQEVILRCVPISNHLYFYWYRQILGQKVEFLVSFYNNEISEKSEIFDDQFSVERPDGSNFTLKIRSTKLEDSAMYFCASKGDSYPWNEQFFGPGTRLTVL.

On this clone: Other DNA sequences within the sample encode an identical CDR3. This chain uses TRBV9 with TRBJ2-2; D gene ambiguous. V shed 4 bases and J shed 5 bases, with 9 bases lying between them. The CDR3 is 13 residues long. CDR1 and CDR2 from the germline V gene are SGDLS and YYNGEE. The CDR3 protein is CASSPPRTGELFF. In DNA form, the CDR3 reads TGTGCCAGCAGCCCCCCTAGAACCGGGGAGCTGTTTTTT.

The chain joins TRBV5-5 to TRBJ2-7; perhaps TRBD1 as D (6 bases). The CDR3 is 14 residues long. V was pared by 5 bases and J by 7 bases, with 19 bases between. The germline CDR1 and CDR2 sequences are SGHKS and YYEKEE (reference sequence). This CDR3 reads CASSTSQGLGEQYF. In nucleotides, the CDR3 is TGTGCCAGCAGTACCTCACAGGGTTTAGGGGAGCAGTACTTC.

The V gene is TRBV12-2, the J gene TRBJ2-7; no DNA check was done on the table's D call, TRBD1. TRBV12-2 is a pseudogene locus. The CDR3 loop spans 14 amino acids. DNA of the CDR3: TGTGCAAGTCGCTCCGGGACAGGGACCTACGAGCAGTACTTC. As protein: CASRSGTGTYEQYF.

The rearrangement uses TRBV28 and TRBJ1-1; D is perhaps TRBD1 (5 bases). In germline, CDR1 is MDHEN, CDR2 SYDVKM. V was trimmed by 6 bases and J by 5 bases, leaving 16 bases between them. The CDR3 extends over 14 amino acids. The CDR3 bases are TGTGCCAGCAGGTGGGGGGGATCTAGGACTGAAGCTTTCTTT. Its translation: CASRWGGSRTEAFF.

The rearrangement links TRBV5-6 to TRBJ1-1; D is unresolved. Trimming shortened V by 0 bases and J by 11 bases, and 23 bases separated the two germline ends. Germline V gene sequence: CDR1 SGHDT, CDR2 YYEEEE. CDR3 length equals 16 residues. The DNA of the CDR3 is TGTGCCAGCAGCTTGGTTTCAGGCAGGAACCACCTCCGGGCTTTCTTT. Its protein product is CASSLVSGRNHLRAFF.

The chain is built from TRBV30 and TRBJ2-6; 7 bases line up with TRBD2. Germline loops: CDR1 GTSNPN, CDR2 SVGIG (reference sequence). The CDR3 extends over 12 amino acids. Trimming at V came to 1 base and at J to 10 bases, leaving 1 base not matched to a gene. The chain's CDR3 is CAWSGEGNVLTF. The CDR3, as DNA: TGTGCCTGGAGTGGGGAGGGGAACGTCCTGACTTTC.